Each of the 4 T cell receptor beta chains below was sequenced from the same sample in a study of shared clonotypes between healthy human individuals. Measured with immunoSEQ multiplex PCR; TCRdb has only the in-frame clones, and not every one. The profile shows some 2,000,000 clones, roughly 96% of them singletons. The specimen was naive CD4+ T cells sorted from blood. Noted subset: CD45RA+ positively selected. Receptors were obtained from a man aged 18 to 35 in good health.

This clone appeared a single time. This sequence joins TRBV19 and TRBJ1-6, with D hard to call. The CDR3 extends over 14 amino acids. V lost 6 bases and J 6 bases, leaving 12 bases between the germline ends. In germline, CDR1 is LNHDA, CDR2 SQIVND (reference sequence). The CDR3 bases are TGTGCCAGTAGGCGTTACAGCCCTAATTCACCCCTCCACTTT. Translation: CASRRYSPNSPLHF.

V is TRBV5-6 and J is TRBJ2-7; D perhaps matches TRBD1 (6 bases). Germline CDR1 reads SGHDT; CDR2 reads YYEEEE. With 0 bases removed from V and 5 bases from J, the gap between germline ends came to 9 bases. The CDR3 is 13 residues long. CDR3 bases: TGTGCCAGCAGCTTGGACAGGGAACACGAGCAGTACTTC. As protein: CASSLDREHEQYF.

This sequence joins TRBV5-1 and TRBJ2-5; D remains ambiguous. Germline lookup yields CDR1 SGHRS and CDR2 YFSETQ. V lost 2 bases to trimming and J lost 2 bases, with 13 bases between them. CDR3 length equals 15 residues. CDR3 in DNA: TGCGCCAGCAGCTTTCTCGCGGACGGTCAAGAGACCCAGTACTTC. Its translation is CASSFLADGQETQYF.

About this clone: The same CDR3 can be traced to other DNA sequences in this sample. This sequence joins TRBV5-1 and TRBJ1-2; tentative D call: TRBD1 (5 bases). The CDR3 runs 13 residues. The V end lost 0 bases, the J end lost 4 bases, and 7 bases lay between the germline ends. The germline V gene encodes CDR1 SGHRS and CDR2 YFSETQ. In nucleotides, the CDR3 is TGCGCCAGCAGCTTGGGACAGTCCTATGGCTACACCTTC. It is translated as CASSLGQSYGYTF.